This TCR beta chain was captured by sequencing in a study of blood T cell repertoires in COVID-19 (dated by TCRdb to between 2020 and 2021). For context, the study as a whole: Collaborator samples came from the United States, Italy and Spain and covered acute and convalescent phases of COVID-19. HLA class I and class II types, where available, came from metadata supplied by the sample provider rather than from assay-based typing. Samples came from the ongoing ImmuneRACE study (first 160 participants) plus 1,254 subjects from 6 global collaborators. A de-identified subject ID, COVID-19 status, age in years and sex were almost always included in the sample metadata. The material from the prospective study consisted of cDNA or gDNA derived from T cells, B-cell-depleted T cells, or PBMCs. The repertoires were released in a freely available public database meant as a resource for research on the immune response to SARS-CoV-2. Subjects who had been exposed to COVID-19, were actively infected with it, or had recovered from it provided the deeply sampled blood TCRbeta repertoires that made up the dataset.

The investigation overall reported the following: The amount of clinical and demographic metadata varied by source and participant and was provided uncurated.

As to this clone: Its antigen is still unknown. No base qualities exist here, and no much larger clone lies one base off it.

TCRbeta CDR3 regions were amplified from genomic DNA using the immunoSEQ Assay, a bias-controlled multiplex PCR. The paper's processing steps were these. Nucleated cell counts per sample were estimated from amplification of reference gene primers within the assay. Sequence reads were collapsed and filtered to measure the absolute abundance of every unique TCRbeta CDR3 rearrangement. Productive Simpson clonality was computed per sample as the square root of Simpson's diversity index over productive rearrangements. The table comes from immuneACCESS by way of TCRdb, which keeps in-frame sequences with V and J called. Part of the clones is missing from these tables; in studies checked, under half for an unresolved V gene and the rest for unknown reasons. For V, J and clone size, that table is used; D and trimming come from the DNA. The sample records about 210,000 clones, around 90% of which are singletons. The ten largest clones add up to roughly 1.7% of the sample.

The collaborating institutions used their own protocols to collect whole blood in K2EDTA tubes. For TCRbeta analysis, collaborators shipped samples as frozen whole blood, isolated PBMCs, or DNA extracted from either of those sample types. From the cysteine up to the phenylalanine, the CDR3 has a length of 16 residues. The sequence is cut down to CDR3 DNA, 48 bases in frame from base 1. As encoded in the germline V gene, CDR1 is MGHRA while CDR2 is YSYEKL. The germline V and J ends show losses of 4 bases and 4 bases respectively, and no gene match explains 4 bases of the junction. The source material was peripheral blood. This receptor was identified in a man in his sixties or seventies with acute or convalescent COVID-19. The chain is encoded by TRBV4-1 joined to TRBJ2-2; the junction holds 12 bases that match TRBD2. The CDR3 sequence is CASSPEGLAGTGELFF. The nucleotide sequence reads as follows: TGCGCCAGCAGCCCAGAGGGACTAGCGGGCACCGGGGAGCTGTTTTTT.